The TCR beta chain under discussion was sequenced for a study of blood T cells in healthy people across ages (dated by TCRdb to the mid-2010s). General notes on the study: In model experiments, template switching captured about one uniquely barcoded TCR beta cDNA molecule for every two T cells. Age-related changes in TCR beta repertoire diversity were measured in the study by deep sequencing normalized with unique cDNA molecular identifiers. The donors were split into four age groups: young (average about 15 years), middle-aged (roughly 40), aged (approximately 60) and long-lived (over 80). Donors of different ages were randomly distributed across sequencing lanes to avoid experimental bias. Using the same blood draw, the study looked at two additional independent replicas of 1 million unique cDNA reads for two donors, one aged 18 to 29 and the other aged 80 or older. The full study reports these points: Compared with the aged group, more naive CD4+ T cells, fewer expanded clones and increased TCR diversity were shown by the long-lived group, suggesting age selection. Total diversity estimates from one million sequenced T cells were considered lower bounds and underestimates. Because the CMV infection status of the donors was unknown, age-related changes in expanded clonotypes may potentially have been confounded. Bulk unsorted PBMC profiling prevented conclusive comparison of naive and antigen-experienced compartments. Observed TCR beta diversity per million T cells fell roughly linearly with age, and a significant reduction was already apparent by age around 39. There was a strong correlation between observed TCR beta diversity and the percentage of naive T cells measured by flow cytometry.

Per the germline V gene, SGHTA is the CDR1 and FQGNSA is the CDR2. V is pared back by 5 bases and J by 0 bases, with 14 bases lying between the germline termini. The CDR3 goes from the cysteine to the phenylalanine over 16 residues. The retained sequence is limited to the CDR3, 48 bases, with the frame set at the first base. Systemically healthy Caucasian individuals from Russia, some 40 in total and aged about 6 to 90 years, were included as donors. Ten milliliters of peripheral blood were drawn from each donor into EDTA-treated Vacutainer tubes. Ficoll-Paque density-gradient centrifugation was used to isolate PBMCs, with at least 7 million per sample. Trizol reagent was used to extract total RNA from PBMCs, with at least 5 micrograms per sample. For every donor, an aliquot of PBMCs went through flow cytometry to measure the percentages of naive CD45RAhigh/CD27high T cells. As to this clonotype: It lacks a known antigen. One base away there is no much larger clone; base qualities are not given.

The library was prepared using 5' RACE. The data were produced on an Illumina HiSeq 2500. A second PCR of about 7 to 12 cycles was performed with a sample-barcoded 5' primer and a J-beta primer mix. A unique molecular identifier was introduced onto each TCR beta cDNA molecule by a template-switch 5' adaptor carrying 12 random nucleotides. At least 3 million CDR3-containing paired-end reads were obtained from each sample. First-strand cDNA was synthesized from all RNA with the Mint cDNA synthesis kit, primed by a TRBC-specific oligonucleotide. After uracil-DNA glycosylase treatment, a first 18-cycle PCR used universal primers M1SS and BC2_uni_R on all cDNA. Under the source paper's analysis protocol: For normalization, 1 million high-quality reads, each with a distinct molecular identifier, were randomly selected from each sample. Reads with shared molecular identifiers were discarded instead of being binned into consensus sequences. MiTCR, run with a Q25 quality threshold and the strictest error-elimination algorithm, handled CDR3 identification, clonotype clustering and error correction. Lower-bound total TCR beta diversity was estimated with a nonparametric unseen species model using Euler transformation. The public reads were run again by TCRdb, first through fastp at Q25 and then through MiXCR, and only productive beta chains were kept. CDR3 protein duplicates are merged, each entry listing the most common genes and DNA. TCRdb's processing, not the authors', yielded these V and J calls. Recorded for this sample are 600,000 to 800,000 distinct CDR3 sequences; 52% of them occurred a single time. About 13% of the sample is taken by the ten largest.

The source of this sequence is a woman older than 75 in good health. The rearrangement combines TRBV7-2 with TRBJ1-5; the D region possibly corresponds to TRBD1 (6 bases align). Sequenced input: blood. This receptor carries the CDR3 CASSTGRGASNQPQHF. The DNA sequence follows: TGTGCCAGCAGCACAGGGCGGGGGGCTAGCAATCAGCCCCAGCATTTT.